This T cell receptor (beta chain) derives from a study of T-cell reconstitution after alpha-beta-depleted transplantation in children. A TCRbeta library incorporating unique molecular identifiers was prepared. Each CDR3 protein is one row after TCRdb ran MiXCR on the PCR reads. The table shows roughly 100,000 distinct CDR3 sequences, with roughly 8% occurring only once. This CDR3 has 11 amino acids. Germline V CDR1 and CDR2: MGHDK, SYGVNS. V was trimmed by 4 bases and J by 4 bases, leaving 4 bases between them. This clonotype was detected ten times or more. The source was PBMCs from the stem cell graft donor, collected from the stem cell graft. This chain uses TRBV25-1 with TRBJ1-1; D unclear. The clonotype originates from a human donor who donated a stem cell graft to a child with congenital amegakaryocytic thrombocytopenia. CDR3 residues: CASSGVTEAFF. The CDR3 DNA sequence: TGTGCCAGCAGTGGGGTCACTGAAGCTTTCTTT.